The source of this T cell receptor (beta chain) is a study of identical twins (dated by TCRdb to 2015 to 2016). Looking at the study overall: TCR alpha and beta repertoires from monozygotic twins, unrelated adults of various ages and cord blood were deep-sequenced to test whether fetal clonotypes persist. To rule out contamination, the twin experiments were replicated at different times with different library preparation protocols.

Every donor was a healthy Caucasian. The paper's findings and limits, for the study overall: Recombination models systematically underestimated out-of-frame TCR alpha sharing in monozygotic twins but agreed with sharing between unrelated individuals. Compared with coincidental sharing between unrelated individuals, out-of-frame TCR alpha sequences shared between twins showed an excess of sequences with low generation probability. Invariant T cells such as MAIT and iNKT could partly confound zero-insertion analyses, although diverse VJ usage argued against such confounding for most clonotypes. Because the same donors could not be followed over many years, the conclusions relied on cross-sectional statistical analysis. In beta out-of-frame sequences, excess twin sharing was weaker, because having fewer shared sequences lowered the signal-to-noise ratio. Abundant cord blood beta clonotypes had fewer insertions, young adult naive repertoires showed a similar but weaker trend, and memory repertoires showed no such trend.

Trimming leaves V shorter by 6 bases and J shorter by 8 bases, with the junction holding 10 bases beyond the gene matches. The CDR3 goes from the cysteine to the phenylalanine over 14 residues. Of all the DNA, just the CDR3 is kept, 42 bases in frame from base 1. Via the germline V gene (reference sequence), CDR1 is DFQATT and CDR2 SNEGSKA. Libraries were made using 5' RACE. The instrument given in TCRdb is Illumina HiSeq 2000. Template switching introduced a universal primer binding site; the final cDNA contained a unique molecular identifier, enabling accurate counting of TCR cDNA molecules. First-strand cDNA for TCR alpha and beta chains was synthesized from specific primers in the conserved constant-segment region. To control for contamination, every cDNA library carried two barcodes: a SMART-Mk sample barcode plus Illumina barcodes. TruSeq adapter sequences along with Illumina sample barcodes were introduced in two successive PCR steps. The TCR alpha and beta cDNA libraries were sequenced on the Illumina HiSeq platform using custom primers. As for how the authors treated the data: Unique molecular identifiers were extracted from raw reads with MiGEC, and CDR3 positions were determined with MiXCR. Recombination models were inferred per individual with the repgenHMM and IGoR tools using an EM algorithm. Shared clonotypes were analyzed with the tcR package in R, and sharing was normalized by the product of cloneset sizes. To study raw recombination free of thymic and clonal selection effects, out-of-frame nonproductive sequences were analyzed. The public sequencing data were trimmed at Q25 with fastp and processed into clonotypes with MiXCR by TCRdb, which kept only in-frame beta chains. Identical CDR3 proteins give one entry, which carries the most common genes and DNA. These V and J calls derive from TCRdb rather than the authors' analysis. This sample is represented by approximately 1.8 million distinct CDR3 sequences; more than 30% of them were singletons. The ten most abundant clones make up over 0.25% of the sample.

Turning to this clonotype: The clone's antigen remains unknown. Base-call qualities are not available, and no considerably larger clone is one nucleotide away.

Sequencing was carried out using cord blood. The chain is assembled from TRBV20-1 and TRBJ2-4; 10 bases in the middle match TRBD2. The TCR sequence derives from a newborn girl in good health. The CDR3 region has the sequence CSALTSGAGDIQYF. The nucleotides are TGCAGTGCCCTTACTAGCGGGGCTGGGGACATTCAGTACTTC.